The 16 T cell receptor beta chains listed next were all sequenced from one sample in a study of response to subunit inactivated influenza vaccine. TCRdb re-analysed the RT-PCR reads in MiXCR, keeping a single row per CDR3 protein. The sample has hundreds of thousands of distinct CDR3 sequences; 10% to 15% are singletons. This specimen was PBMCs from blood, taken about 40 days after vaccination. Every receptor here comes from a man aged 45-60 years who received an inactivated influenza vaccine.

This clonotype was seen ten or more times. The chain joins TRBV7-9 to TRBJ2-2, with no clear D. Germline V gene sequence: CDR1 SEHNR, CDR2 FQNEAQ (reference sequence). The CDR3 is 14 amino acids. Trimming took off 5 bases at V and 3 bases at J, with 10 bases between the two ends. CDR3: CASSLDTHTGELFF. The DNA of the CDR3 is TGTGCCAGCAGCCTTGACACCCACACCGGGGAGCTGTTTTTT.

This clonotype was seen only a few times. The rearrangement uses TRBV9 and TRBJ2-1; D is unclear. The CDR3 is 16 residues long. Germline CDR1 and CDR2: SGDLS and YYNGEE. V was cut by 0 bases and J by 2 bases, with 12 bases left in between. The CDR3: CASSVGRSRTYNEQFF. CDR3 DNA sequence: TGTGCCAGCAGCGTAGGACGCAGTAGAACCTACAATGAGCAGTTCTTC.

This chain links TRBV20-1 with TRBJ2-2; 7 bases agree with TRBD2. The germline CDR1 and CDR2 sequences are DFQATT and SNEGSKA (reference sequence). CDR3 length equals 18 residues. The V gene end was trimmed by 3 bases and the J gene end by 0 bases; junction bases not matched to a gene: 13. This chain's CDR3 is CSARPPLGSGPNTGELFF. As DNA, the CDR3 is TGCAGTGCTAGGCCCCCGTTGGGTAGCGGGCCGAACACCGGGGAGCTGTTTTTT.

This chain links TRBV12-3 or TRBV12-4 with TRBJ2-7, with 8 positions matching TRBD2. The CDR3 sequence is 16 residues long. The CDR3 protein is CASSGIGVSAGYEQYF. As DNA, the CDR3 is TGTGCAAGTAGCGGGATTGGAGTCTCCGCCGGCTACGAGCAGTACTTC.

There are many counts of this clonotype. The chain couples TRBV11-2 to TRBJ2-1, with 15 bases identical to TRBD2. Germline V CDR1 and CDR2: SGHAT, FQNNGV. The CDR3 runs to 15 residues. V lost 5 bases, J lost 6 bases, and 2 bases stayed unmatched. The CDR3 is CASSRGLAGGNEQFF. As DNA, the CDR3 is TGTGCCAGCAGCCGGGGACTAGCGGGAGGCAATGAGCAGTTCTTC.

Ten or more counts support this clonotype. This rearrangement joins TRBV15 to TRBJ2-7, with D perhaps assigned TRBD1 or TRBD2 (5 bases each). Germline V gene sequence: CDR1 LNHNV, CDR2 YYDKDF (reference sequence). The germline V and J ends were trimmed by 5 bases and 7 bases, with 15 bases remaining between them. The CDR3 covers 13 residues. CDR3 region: CATSVGAPGEQYF. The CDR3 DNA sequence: TGTGCCACCAGCGTCGGGGCTCCGGGGGAGCAGTACTTC. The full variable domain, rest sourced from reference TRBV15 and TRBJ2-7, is DAMVIQNPRYQVTQFGKPVTLSCSQTLNHNVMYWYQQKSSQAPKLLFHYYDKDFNNEADTPDNFQSRRPNTSFCFLDIRSPGLGDTAMYLCATSVGAPGEQYFGPGTRLTVT.

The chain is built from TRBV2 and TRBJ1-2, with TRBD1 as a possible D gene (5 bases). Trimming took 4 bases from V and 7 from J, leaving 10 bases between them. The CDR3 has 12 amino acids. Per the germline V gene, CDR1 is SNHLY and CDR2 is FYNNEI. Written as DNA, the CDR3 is TGTGCCAGCAGTGTGGACACCGGTGGCTACACCTTC. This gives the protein CASSVDTGGYTF.

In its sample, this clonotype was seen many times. CDR3 residues: CSVEDQRPPWWSDTQYF. The CDR3 bases are TGCAGCGTTGAAGATCAACGGCCCCCGTGGTGGTCAGATACGCAGTATTTT. This chain joins TRBV29-1 and TRBJ2-3, with D unclear. CDR1 is SQVTM and CDR2 is ANQGSEA in the germline V gene. This CDR3 contains 17 residues. The V and J ends lost 0 bases and 4 bases respectively, with 20 bases between them.

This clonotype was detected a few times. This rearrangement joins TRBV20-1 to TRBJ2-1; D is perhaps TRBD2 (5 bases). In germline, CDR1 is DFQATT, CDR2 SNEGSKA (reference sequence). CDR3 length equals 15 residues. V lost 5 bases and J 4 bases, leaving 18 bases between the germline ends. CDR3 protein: CSAGVGQSGYNEQFF. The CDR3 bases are TGCAGTGCTGGGGTAGGGCAAAGCGGTTACAATGAGCAGTTCTTC.

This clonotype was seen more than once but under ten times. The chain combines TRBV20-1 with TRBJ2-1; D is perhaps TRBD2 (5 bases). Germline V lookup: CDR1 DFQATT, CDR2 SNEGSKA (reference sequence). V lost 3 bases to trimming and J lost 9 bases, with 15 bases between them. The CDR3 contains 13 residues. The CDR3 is CSASQPFAGEQFF. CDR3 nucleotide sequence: TGCAGTGCTAGTCAGCCCTTTGCGGGTGAGCAGTTCTTC.

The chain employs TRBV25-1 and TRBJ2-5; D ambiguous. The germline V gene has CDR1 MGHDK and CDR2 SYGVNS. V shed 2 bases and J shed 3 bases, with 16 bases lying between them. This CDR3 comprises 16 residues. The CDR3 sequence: CASSEPWTQYKETQYF. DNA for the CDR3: TGTGCCAGCAGTGAACCTTGGACGCAATATAAAGAGACCCAGTACTTC.

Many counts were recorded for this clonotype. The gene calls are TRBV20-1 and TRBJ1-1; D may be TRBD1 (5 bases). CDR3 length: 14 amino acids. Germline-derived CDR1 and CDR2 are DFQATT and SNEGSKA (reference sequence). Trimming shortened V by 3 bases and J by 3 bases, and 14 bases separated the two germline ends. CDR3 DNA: TGCAGTGCTAGGGCAGCTTGGGGGGACACTGAAGCTTTCTTT. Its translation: CSARAAWGDTEAFF.

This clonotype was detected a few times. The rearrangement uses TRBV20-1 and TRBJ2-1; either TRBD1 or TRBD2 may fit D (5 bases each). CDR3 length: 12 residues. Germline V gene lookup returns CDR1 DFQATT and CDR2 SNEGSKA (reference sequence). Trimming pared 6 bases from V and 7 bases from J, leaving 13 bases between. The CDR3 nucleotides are TGCAGTGCGGAGGCAGGGCGAAATGAGCAGTTCTTC. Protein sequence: CSAEAGRNEQFF.

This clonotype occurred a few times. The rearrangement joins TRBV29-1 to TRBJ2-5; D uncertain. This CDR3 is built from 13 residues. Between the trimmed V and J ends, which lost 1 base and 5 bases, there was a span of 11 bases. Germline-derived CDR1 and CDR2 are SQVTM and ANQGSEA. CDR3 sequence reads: CSVEVGLVETQYF. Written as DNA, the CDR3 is TGCAGCGTTGAAGTCGGATTGGTGGAGACCCAGTACTTC.

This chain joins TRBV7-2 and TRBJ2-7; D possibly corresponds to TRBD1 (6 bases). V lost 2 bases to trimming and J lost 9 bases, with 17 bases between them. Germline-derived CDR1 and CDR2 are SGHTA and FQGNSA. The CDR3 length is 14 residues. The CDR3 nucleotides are TGTGCCAGCAGCTTATCCTTGGTTGAGGACAGGCAGTACTTC. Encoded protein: CASSLSLVEDRQYF.

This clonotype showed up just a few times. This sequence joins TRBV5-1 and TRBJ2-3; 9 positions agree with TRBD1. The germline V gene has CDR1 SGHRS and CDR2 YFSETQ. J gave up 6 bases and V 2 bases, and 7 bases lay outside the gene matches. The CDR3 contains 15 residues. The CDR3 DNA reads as TGCGCCAGCAGCTTACACGGGACAGGGTCGGATACGCAGTATTTT. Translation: CASSLHGTGSDTQYF.